This T cell receptor (beta chain) stems from a study of beta chain features in type 1 diabetes. Background on the study: The examined sorted cells totaled 107,917,701 across samples.

The CDR3 is 18 amino acids. Trimming took 0 bases from V and 3 from J; bases not matched to a gene: 13. Sequencing targeted expressed TCRB transcripts, as all isolated RNA had been reverse transcribed. Clones were sequenced by immunoSEQ multiplex PCR, and TCRdb holds only the in-frame ones, with some missing. Here the sample spans around 190,000 clones, less than 15% being singletons. This clone was seen a few times. This TCR came from a woman under 30 in good health. The chain links TRBV23-1 to TRBJ2-7; 8 nucleotides line up with TRBD2. TRBV23-1 is an ORF; its function is uncertain. Sample: central memory CD4+ T cells from blood. CDR3 in amino acids: CASSQSGGRTTVYYEQYF. CDR3 nucleotides: TGCGCCAGCAGTCAATCGGGCGGGAGGACCACCGTGTACTACGAGCAGTACTTC.